In terms of frequency, the clone carrying this T cell receptor (beta chain) is medium-sized. No antigen is known for it. Germline lookup yields CDR1 SQVTM and CDR2 ANQGSEA. This CDR3 has 14 residues. Investigators sorted each CD8+ T cell subset in triplicate, taking around 290,000 cells each time. The sample is drawn from a study of CXCR3-negative and CXCR3-positive naive CD8 T cells. Points from the study as a whole: TRB CDR3 hydrophobicity was greater in CXCR3-positive naive cells than in CXCR3-negative naive cells. TRB CDR3 properties served as the basis for inferring TCR strength, and surface CD5 was comparable between naive subsets.

Libraries were UMI-labeled 5' RACE TRB cDNA. TCRdb reprocessed the 5' RACE reads and keeps a single row for each CDR3 protein, giving no DNA. This table lists approximately 5,300 distinct CDR3 sequences. The sequence was collected from a human donor in good health. Some clones in this sample may be carry-over from other donors' samples. Specimen: naive CXCR3+ CD8+ T cells from blood. Documented subset: CD45RO-CCR7+CD27+CD95- naive CD8+ T cells expressing CXCR3 (TNR3+). The chain recombines TRBV29-1 with TRBJ2-1; the TRBD1 assignment by TCRdb is unverifiable without DNA. The CDR3 spells CSVCLSPRPNEQFF.